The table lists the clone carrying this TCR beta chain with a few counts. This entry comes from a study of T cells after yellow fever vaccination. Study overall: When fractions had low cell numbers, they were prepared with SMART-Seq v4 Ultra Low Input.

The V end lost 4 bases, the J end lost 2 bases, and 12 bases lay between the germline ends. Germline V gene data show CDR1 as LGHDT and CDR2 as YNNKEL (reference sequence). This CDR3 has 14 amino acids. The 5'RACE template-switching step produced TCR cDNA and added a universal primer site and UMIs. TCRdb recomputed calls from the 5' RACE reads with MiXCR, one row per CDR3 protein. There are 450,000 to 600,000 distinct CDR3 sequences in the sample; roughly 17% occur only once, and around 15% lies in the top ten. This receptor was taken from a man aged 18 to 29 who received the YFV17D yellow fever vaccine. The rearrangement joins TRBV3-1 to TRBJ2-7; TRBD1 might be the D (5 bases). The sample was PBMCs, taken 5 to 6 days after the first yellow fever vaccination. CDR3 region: CASSREGVAYEQYF. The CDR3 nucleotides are TGTGCCAGCAGCCGAGAAGGGGTTGCCTACGAGCAGTACTTC.